This T cell receptor (beta chain) was identified in a study of shared clonotypes between healthy human individuals (TCRdb year 2020). Background for the entire study: Three men and a couple of women, aged 18 to 49 years, made up the cohort. For each donor, three plates each were used for CD4 naive and CD4 memory, two plates were used for CD8 naive, and one plate was used for CD8 memory. The study deeply sequenced blood TCR repertoires of several healthy adults to estimate repertoire size and the extent of clonotype sharing between individuals. Different laboratories and diverse techniques were used to prepare libraries and sequence TCR repertoires, to increase sequencing depth and limit assay-specific biases. Leukapheresis yielded between about 0.85 and 9.5 billion PBMCs per donor.

Per the germline V gene, SQVTM is the CDR1 and ANQGSEA is the CDR2. The CDR3 runs 13 amino acids, cysteine and phenylalanine included. The sequence is cut down to CDR3 DNA, 39 bases in frame from base 1. TCR CDR3 regions were amplified from genomic DNA by multiplex PCR using the deep immunoSEQ assay. Extracted genomic DNA from each cell subset was distributed evenly across all wells of several immunoSEQ 96-well plates, and each plate was treated as a replicate. Each replicate PCR for sorted subsets received around 200 ng genomic DNA, equal to roughly 33,000 T cell genomes. The purified libraries were quantified using a Qubit 3.0 fluorometer, sized with a Bioanalyzer 2100, and then quantified again using the KAPA Library Quantification kit. Every immunoSEQ 96-well plate was sequenced on a separate single-read 150-cycle Illumina NextSeq 550 flow cell. In the original analysis: Because the immunoSEQ output included only junctional sequences and no quality scores, the filtering could not be the same as the filtering used for full-length reads. Sequences were annotated with PyIR, a Python wrapper for IgBLAST v1.9, and V/J genes and CDR3 were assigned using IMGT germline references. Reads were filtered out if the reads had weak V/J assignments (E-value above 1e-6), no CDR3, stop codons, out-of-frame junctions, or ambiguous translated residues. A V3J clonotype was defined by an identical inferred V gene, J gene, and CDR3 amino acid sequence. Percentage overlap between repertoires was calculated by dividing the number of shared unique clonotypes by the size of the smaller repertoire. Three approaches were used to assess repertoire richness: RTK rarefaction, the Chao1 estimator, and Recon v2.1 estimates of unobserved clonotypes. Generation probabilities were computed with OLGA for all TCRbeta clonotypes obtained by the gDNA method from several donors. Drawn from immuneACCESS, this table holds only the in-frame rearrangements with V and J called that TCRdb kept. Clones are partly lost; checked studies trace under half to an unresolved V gene and leave the rest unexplained. V and J calls and clone size follow that table, whereas D and trimming were derived from the DNA. This sample holds approximately 2,000,000 clones; about 94% were observed only once. Of the sample, around 1.8% falls within the top ten clones.

The study at large found these results: Sampling was restricted to blood, and TCR repertoires in tissues likely differ from the TCR repertoires found in blood. Clonotypes shared by all four sorted-subset donors showed higher generation probabilities than non-shared clonotypes. Naive subsets generally had larger estimated clonotype richness than memory subsets did. Incomplete sequencing was indicated by rarefaction of sorted-subset datasets, despite the large sequencing depth. Because the study included a small number of donors, the genetic and exposure-history diversity represented was limited. Pairwise subsampling led to the expectation that sequencing depth would affect the degree of clonotype sharing among donors. About 5% of naive CD4, 3.5% of naive CD8, approximately 2.2% of memory CD4, and approximately 0.39% of memory CD8 clonotypes were shared across several donors.

On this clone itself: What antigen it recognizes has not been identified. Qualities for individual bases were not recorded, and no much larger clone is one base off.

CD8 naive samples consisted of CD45RO-negative cells that were positively selected for CCR7, yielding a CD45RA+CCR7+ population without TemRA cells. Healthy HIV-negative adults with no recently reported acute infections or vaccinations were included as donors. Every donor was a Caucasian adult living in Nashville, Tennessee, USA. Blood was obtained by leukapheresis, after which PBMCs were separated by Ficoll-Histopaque density gradient centrifugation and cryopreserved in liquid nitrogen vapor phase. Analytical flow cytometry was used to check the purity and quantity of every magnetically sorted T cell population. Genomic DNA was isolated from each sorted fraction and quantified by UV absorbance on a Nanodrop 2000c.

The rearrangement combines TRBV29-1 with TRBJ2-5; the D element could tentatively be TRBD1 or TRBD2, as 6 bases agree for each. The tail of the sequence fits TRBJ2-7 better, so the J call may be wrong. The sequenced material came from naive CD8+ T cells from PBMCs. This sample's cell subset or site label indicates: CD45RA+CCR7+. This clonotype was obtained from a man between 18 and 35 years old in good health. Some clones in this sample may be carry-over from other donors' samples. The CDR3 loop reads CSAYLGGAYEQYF. The sequenced DNA: TGCAGCGCCTACCTCGGGGGCGCGTACGAGCAGTACTTC.